This T cell receptor beta chain is drawn from a study of cytomegalovirus exposure and HLA in healthy donors. Study-level information: A prior analysis found roughly 110 million unique TCR beta sequences from approximately 190 million T cells. Study-wide results and limits: Analyses of presence and absence presupposed an approximately uniform sequencing depth across donors. Exclusion as indistinguishable affected some V segments, including TRBV6-2 and TRBV6-3. HLA-A and HLA-B allele assignments for most subjects were reportedly predicted accurately using TCR beta sequences.

PCR amplification relied on 60 Vbeta primers (plus 13 Jbeta primers). Using immunoSEQ multiplex PCR, the repertoire was profiled, and TCRdb retains in-frame clones only, with some absent. The repertoire holds 50,000 or so clones, approximately 82% seen once, with just over 3% in the top ten. In germline, CDR1 is MDHEN, CDR2 SYDVKM. The CDR3 is 12 amino acids. Trimming removed 5 bases from V and 0 bases from J, with 5 bases in between. With regard to this clone: The antigen remains unidentified.

This chain connects TRBV28 to TRBJ2-7, with unresolved D. The TCR was taken from a woman younger than 30 in good health and CMV-seronegative. The specimen sequenced was PBMCs. The DNA for the CDR3 is TGTGCCAGCAGTCCCCTCTCCTACGAGCAGTACTTC. Translation: CASSPLSYEQYF. Based on the CDR3 plus reference TRBV28 and TRBJ2-7, the full variable domain is DVKVTQSSRYLVKRTGEKVFLECVQDMDHENMFWYRQDPGLGLRLIYFSYDVKMKEKGDIPEGYSVSREKKERFSLILESASTNQTSMYLCASSPLSYEQYFGPGTRLTVT.